This TCR beta chain was sequenced in a study of CD8 T cells in ankylosing spondylitis. Study outcomes and limitations: With a CD8+ phenotype, disease-linked clones were relatively rare in peripheral blood.

The CDR3 consists of 14 residues. V shed 1 base and J shed 3 bases, with 10 bases lying between them. Germline assignment: CDR1 DFQATT and CDR2 SNEGSKA (reference sequence). Turning to this clonotype: Antigen specificity is unknown.

TCRdb fed the 5' RACE reads into MiXCR, producing one record per CDR3 protein. The profile shows about 360,000 distinct CDR3 sequences, roughly 14% of them singletons. The sample was blood, either unsorted or a sorted T cell fraction (not recorded which). The sequence came from a male donor with ankylosing spondylitis or in good health (not recorded which). The V call is TRBV20-1, the J call TRBJ1-5, with a tentative D call TRBD1 (6 bases). The CDR3 nucleotides are TGCAGTGCTAGAGTAGGGGGTAACAATCAGCCCCAGCATTTT. It translates to CSARVGGNNQPQHF.